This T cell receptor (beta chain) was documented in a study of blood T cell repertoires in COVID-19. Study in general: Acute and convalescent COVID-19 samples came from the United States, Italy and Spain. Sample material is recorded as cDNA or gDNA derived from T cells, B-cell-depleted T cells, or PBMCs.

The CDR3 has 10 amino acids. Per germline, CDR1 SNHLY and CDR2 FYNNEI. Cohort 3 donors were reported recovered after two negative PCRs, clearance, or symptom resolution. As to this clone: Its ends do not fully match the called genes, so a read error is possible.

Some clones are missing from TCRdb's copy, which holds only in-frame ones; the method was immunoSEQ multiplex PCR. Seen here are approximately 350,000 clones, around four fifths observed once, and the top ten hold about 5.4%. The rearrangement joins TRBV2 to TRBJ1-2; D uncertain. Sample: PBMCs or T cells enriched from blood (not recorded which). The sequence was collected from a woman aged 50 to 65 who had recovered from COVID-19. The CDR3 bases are TGTGCCAGCAGCATTTCTACCCTCCTCTTC. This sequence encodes CASSISTLLF.